This T cell receptor (beta chain) is from a study of spatial heterogeneity in lung cancer. Study-wide points: Tumor T-cell coverage was an estimated 7% or so for alpha and around 13% for beta chains. It was found that expanded intratumoral alpha and beta TCR counts tracked tumor mutation counts.

Every cDNA TCR molecule received its own unique molecular identifier. TCRdb re-analysed the 5' RACE reads in MiXCR, keeping a single row per CDR3 protein. This table holds 16,000 or so distinct CDR3 sequences, 6% to 7% found once. Time point in this sample: sample taken at primary tumor resection. The donor group consisted of 55 to 85 patients who had untreated, early-stage non-small cell lung cancer. From tumor, nontumor lung or frozen PBMC, whole RNA was taken unsorted for sequencing. V was pared by 4 bases and J by 8 bases, with 17 bases between. CDR1 SGHDN and CDR2 FVKESK come from the germline V gene. CDR3 length equals 15 residues. This clonotype showed up many times. As yet, its antigen is unknown. Within a library made for alpha chains, this beta chain is off target, and its count is uninformative.

This TCR was sampled from a female donor with early-stage non-small cell lung cancer. Sequencing was performed on lung tumor tissue, taken at surgery. The J gene is TRBJ1-4, the V gene TRBV14; D is ambiguous. The DNA for the CDR3 is TGTGCCAGCAGCCCCCATCAGGCCTTTACGGAAAAACTGTTTTTT. Residues: CASSPHQAFTEKLFF.